This T cell receptor beta chain appears in the sequencing data of a study of T cell responses to AZD1222 COVID-19 vaccine. Repertoires were generated with immunoSEQ multiplex PCR, while TCRdb's copy carries only in-frame clones and drops some. The sample has 180,000 or so clones, 94% seen once. Trimming took off 0 bases at V and 2 bases at J, with 16 bases between the two ends. The germline V gene encodes CDR1 MNHEY and CDR2 SMNVEV (reference sequence). The CDR3 length is 17 residues. The specimen was peripheral blood, collected on day 0 of AZD1222 vaccination. The TCR comes from an adult in good health. The chain recombines TRBV27 with TRBJ1-2; D possibly corresponds to TRBD1 (5 bases). The CDR3 DNA follows: TGTGCCAGCAGTTTATCGATTGGGGGTCGAGGAAACTATGGCTACACCTTC. Its translation is CASSLSIGGRGNYGYTF.